Here is one T cell receptor beta chain with its context. The target antigen is unknown. CDR3 length: 14 amino acids. The germline V gene has CDR1 MNHEY and CDR2 SMNVEV (reference sequence). Trimming removed 2 bases from V and 6 bases from J; junction bases left unmatched: 2. This specimen belongs to a study of shared clonotypes between healthy human individuals. Study findings and constraints: Non-shared clonotypes had lower generation probabilities than those shared by all four donors. Naive CD4 clonotype sharing across a few donors was 5% to 6%. Measured sharing among donors was expected to vary with sequencing depth.

TCRdb's copy holds only in-frame clones and misses some; the assay was immunoSEQ multiplex PCR. The sample consists of about 1 million clones, under 80% of them appearing once. Sample: memory CD4+ T cells sorted from blood. The subset here: CD45RA-negative fraction. The sequence was collected from a man aged 18-30 years in good health. The chain carries TRBV27 and TRBJ2-2; 8 bases are a match to TRBD1. The CDR3 DNA is TGTGCCAGCAGTTTAACCAGGGGGCCCGGGGAGCTGTTTTTT. Translated, it gives CASSLTRGPGELFF.